This T cell receptor beta chain was sequenced in a study of lung T cells in sarcoidosis with Löfgren's syndrome. Whole-study context: Analyses focused on Löfgren's syndrome patients.

MiXCR, run by TCRdb on the reads, gives a single entry per CDR3 protein. This table holds 55,000 to 80,000 distinct CDR3 sequences, around 20% found once. The sequencing sample was made of CD4+ T cells from PBMCs. The TCR sequence derives from a human donor with sarcoidosis (Löfgren's syndrome or another form), or a control subject (not recorded which).

DNA for the CDR3: TGCAGCGTTGAAGGCGGCAGGGGGCCCAAAAACATTCAGTACTTC. Translated, it gives CSVEGGRGPKNIQYF. The chain combines TRBV29-1 with TRBJ2-4, with 8 bases fitting TRBD1. Trimming took 1 base from V and 2 from J; bases not matched to a gene: 4. Germline CDR1 reads SQVTM; CDR2 reads ANQGSEA. CDR3 length equals 15 residues.